The present T cell receptor (beta chain) was sequenced within a study of graft-versus-host responses after intestinal transplantation. The table came from immunoSEQ multiplex PCR; TCRdb's copy has only in-frame clones and leaves some out. The sample has approximately 54,000 clones, around 85% seen once. Comments on this clone: The antigen is unknown.

General observations from the study: GvH clone levels peaked in circulation, and this peak was associated with early post-transplant HvG declines. GvH clones detected in recipient marrow included some appearing first in ileum or blood. Some patients had graft-donor T cell macrochimerism, and their allografts showed high graft-versus-host to host-versus-graft clonal ratios.

The CDR3 totals 13 residues. From germline, CDR1 is SGHRS and CDR2 YFSETQ. The ends were cut back, 2 bases at V and 0 bases at J, with 5 bases in the middle. This rearrangement joins TRBV5-1 to TRBJ2-5; D gene ambiguous. The sequencing here drew on unstimulated CD4+ T cells sorted from spleen or lymph node cells, taken before transplant. The receptor's source is a human donor who was the organ donor for an intestinal transplant. In DNA form, the CDR3 reads TGCGCCAGCAGCTTCACAGACCAAGAGACCCAGTACTTC. This gives the protein CASSFTDQETQYF.